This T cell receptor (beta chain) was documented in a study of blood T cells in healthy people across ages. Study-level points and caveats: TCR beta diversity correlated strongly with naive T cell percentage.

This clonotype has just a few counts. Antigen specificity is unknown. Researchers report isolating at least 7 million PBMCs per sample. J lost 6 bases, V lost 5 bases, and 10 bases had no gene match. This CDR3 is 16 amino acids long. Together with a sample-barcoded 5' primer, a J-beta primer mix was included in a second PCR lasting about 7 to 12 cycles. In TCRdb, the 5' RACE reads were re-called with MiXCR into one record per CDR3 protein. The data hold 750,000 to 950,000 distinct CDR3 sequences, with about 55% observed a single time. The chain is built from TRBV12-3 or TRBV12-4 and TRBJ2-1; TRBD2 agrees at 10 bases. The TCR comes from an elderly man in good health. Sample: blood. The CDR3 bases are TGTGCCAGCAGTCGCCCCACTAGCGGGACCATCAATGAGCAGTTCTTC. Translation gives CASSRPTSGTINEQFF.